Listed below are T cell receptor beta chains from one sample, sequenced in a study of human T cells and chemical hapten exposure. TCRdb re-called the RACE reads with MiXCR, one entry per CDR3 protein. This table has tens of thousands of distinct CDR3 sequences, about 8% appearing once. The sample here was whole blood, taken in connection with sensitization to the hapten diphenylcyclopropenone (DPC). Receptor source: a woman between 50 and 59 years old with alopecia areata. Some clones in this sample may be carry-over from other donors' samples. CDR3s include the opening cysteine and the closing phenylalanine or tryptophan. The order of the fields is V gene, J gene, D gene, clone size, CDR3 protein, CDR3 DNA. The D gene is left open where the match is weak. Rows may omit the clone size; those that give it use once, few, many or a size class.

TRBV20-1	TRBJ2-3	NA	NA	CSGRGFRGGFFSTDTQYF	TGCAGTGGGAGGGGTTTTAGGGGGGGATTCTTTAGCACAGATACGCAGTATTTT
TRBV5-1	TRBJ1-1	TRBD1	few	CASSLRGPSGGDTEAFF	TGCGCCAGCAGCTTGAGGGGGCCAAGTGGGGGAGACACTGAAGCTTTCTTT
TRBV28	TRBJ2-3	TRBD2	few	CASSPSIFSGRPTDTQYF	TGTGCCAGCAGTCCATCCATCTTTAGCGGGAGGCCCACAGATACGCAGTATTTT
TRBV29-1	TRBJ2-5	NA	many	CSVPAGTETQYF	TGCAGCGTTCCCGCAGGGACGGAGACCCAGTACTTC
TRBV13	TRBJ1-2	TRBD1	few	CASRGTGQGTDGYTF	TGTGCCAGCAGAGGAACGGGACAGGGTACCGATGGCTACACCTTC
TRBV21-1	TRBJ2-3	NA	NA	CASSKRPGLDADTQYF	TGTGCCAGCAGCAAACGACCGGGGTTAGATGCAGATACGCAGTATTTT
TRBV12-3/TRBV12-4	TRBJ1-2	TRBD1	few	CASSYGTGGHYTF	TGTGCCAGCAGCTACGGGACAGGGGGACACTACACCTTC
TRBV13	TRBJ1-2	TRBD1	many	CASSLGDRGRVYGYTF	TGTGCCAGCAGCTTAGGGGACAGGGGTAGGGTCTATGGCTACACCTTC
TRBV15	TRBJ2-3	NA	few	CATRDGLYTDTQYF	TGTGCCACCAGGGATGGACTTTACACAGATACGCAGTATTTT
TRBV27	TRBJ2-3	TRBD1	NA	CASSVDRADTQYF	TGTGCCAGCAGCGTAGACAGGGCAGATACGCAGTATTTT
TRBV7-2	TRBJ2-5	NA	many	CASSLGIPGSGQETQYF	TGTGCCAGCAGCTTAGGTATTCCGGGTAGCGGCCAAGAGACCCAGTACTTC
TRBV3-1	TRBJ1-1	NA	NA	CASSPPLGTEAFF	TGTGCCAGCAGCCCCCCCCTCGGCACTGAAGCTTTCTTT
TRBV12-3/TRBV12-4	TRBJ1-2	NA	many	CASSLGTVGYTF	TGTGCCAGCAGTTTGGGAACGGTTGGCTACACCTTC
TRBV6-6	TRBJ1-1	NA	few	CASSYLGAGGDTEAFF	TGTGCCAGCAGTTACTTGGGGGCCGGAGGGGACACTGAAGCTTTCTTT
TRBV5-1	TRBJ1-1	TRBD1	few	CASSYVGGPATEAFF	TGCGCCAGCAGCTACGTAGGGGGCCCAGCTACTGAAGCTTTCTTT
TRBV12-3/TRBV12-4	TRBJ1-6	NA	few	CASSPTRGLLHF	TGTGCCAGCAGTCCGACTAGGGGGTTACTCCACTTT
TRBV13	TRBJ1-1	NA	many	CASSLRRVNTEAFF	TGTGCCAGCAGCTTAAGACGGGTGAACACTGAAGCTTTCTTT
TRBV4-1	TRBJ2-3	TRBD2	NA	CASSFGLADPKDTQYF	TGCGCCAGCAGCTTCGGACTAGCGGACCCCAAGGATACGCAGTATTTT
TRBV7-9	TRBJ2-2	NA	few	CASSLEKGELFF	TGTGCCAGCAGCTTGGAAAAGGGGGAGCTGTTTTTT
TRBV19	TRBJ1-2	NA	NA	CASSIQAYGYTF	TGTGCCAGTAGTATCCAGGCTTATGGCTACACCTTC
TRBV15	TRBJ1-3	NA	NA	CATSSDRSSGNTIYF	TGTGCCACCAGCAGTGACAGGAGCTCTGGAAACACCATATATTTT
TRBV28	TRBJ2-2	NA	few	CASSPPGPKHTGELFF	TGTGCCAGCAGTCCTCCGGGCCCGAAACACACCGGGGAGCTGTTTTTT
TRBV28	TRBJ2-7	NA	NA	CASSTPTIPPYEQYF	TGTGCCAGCAGCACTCCGACGATTCCCCCCTACGAGCAGTACTTC
TRBV28	TRBJ2-7	NA	NA	CASSLTFPGGYEQYF	TGTGCCAGCAGTTTGACATTCCCCGGGGGCTACGAGCAGTACTTC
TRBV28	TRBJ1-1	TRBD1	few	CASSPGTGGEMNTEAFF	TGTGCCAGCAGTCCTGGGACAGGGGGCGAAATGAACACTGAAGCTTTCTTT
TRBV29-1	TRBJ1-1	NA	many	CSVGGGTEAFF	TGCAGCGTTGGCGGGGGAACTGAAGCTTTCTTT
TRBV20-1	TRBJ2-7	TRBD1	NA	CSARPDRGRTYEQYF	TGCAGTGCTCGCCCCGACAGGGGGCGCACGTACGAGCAGTACTTC
TRBV5-5	TRBJ1-5	NA	few	CASSPETGNQPQHF	TGTGCCAGCAGCCCAGAGACCGGAAATCAGCCCCAGCATTTT
TRBV12-3/TRBV12-4	TRBJ1-3	NA	many	CASTTRSGNTIYF	TGTGCCAGCACGACTCGCTCTGGAAACACCATATATTTT
TRBV10-3	TRBJ2-1	TRBD2	many	CAISAGLAGGNEQFF	TGTGCCATCAGTGCGGGACTAGCGGGAGGCAATGAGCAGTTCTTC
TRBV29-1	TRBJ2-7	NA	many	CSVGPRRATYEQYF	TGCAGCGTTGGACCAAGACGGGCCACTTACGAGCAGTACTTC
TRBV12-3/TRBV12-4	TRBJ2-2	NA	NA	CASSTTETTGELFF	TGTGCCAGCAGTACCACAGAGACCACCGGGGAGCTGTTTTTT
TRBV27	TRBJ2-1	TRBD2	NA	CASSFGGGLEFF	TGTGCCAGCAGTTTTGGGGGAGGGTTGGAGTTCTTC
TRBV21-1	TRBJ1-5	NA	many	CASSKADRRNQPQHF	TGTGCCAGCAGCAAAGCTGACAGGCGCAATCAGCCCCAGCATTTT
TRBV5-6	TRBJ2-7	TRBD1	medium-sized	CASSSLNRGTYEQYF	TGTGCCAGCAGCTCACTAAACAGGGGGACCTACGAGCAGTACTTC
TRBV10-3	TRBJ2-3	TRBD1	few	CAISQQGPGTDTQYF	TGTGCCATCAGTCAACAGGGGCCTGGCACAGATACGCAGTATTTT
TRBV24-1	TRBJ2-3	NA	many	CATSDFGDTQYF	TGTGCCACCAGTGATTTCGGAGATACGCAGTATTTT
TRBV12-3/TRBV12-4	TRBJ2-1	TRBD1	NA	CASSKGQGSYNEQFF	TGTGCCAGCAGCAAGGGACAGGGATCCTACAATGAGCAGTTCTTC
TRBV7-9	TRBJ2-3	TRBD2	once	CASSHRPQRGARDTQYF	TGTGCCAGCAGCCACAGGCCTCAGCGGGGGGCCCGGGATACGCAGTATTTT
TRBV20-1	TRBJ2-7	NA	few	CSASRPLWDEQYF	TGCAGTGCTTCCCGGCCCCTCTGGGACGAGCAGTACTTC
TRBV28	TRBJ2-7	NA	few	CASSLSALSSYEQYF	TGTGCCAGCAGTTTATCGGCGTTGAGCTCCTACGAGCAGTACTTC
TRBV7-2	TRBJ2-3	NA	few	CASSRTVLSTDTQYF	TGTGCCAGCAGCCGGACAGTCCTAAGCACAGATACGCAGTATTTT
TRBV9	TRBJ1-1	NA	NA	CASSVEGGNTEAFF	TGTGCCAGCAGCGTAGAGGGGGGGAACACTGAAGCTTTCTTT
TRBV15	TRBJ1-4	NA	NA	CATTYSATNEKLFF	TGTGCCACCACCTACAGTGCAACTAATGAAAAACTGTTTTTT
TRBV6-6	TRBJ1-2	NA	few	CASSLVGKSDGYTF	TGTGCCAGCAGTTTGGTAGGGAAGTCGGATGGCTACACCTTC
TRBV12-3/TRBV12-4	TRBJ2-3	TRBD2	few	CASSYLAGEIPDTQYF	TGTGCCAGCAGTTACTTAGCGGGGGAGATCCCAGATACGCAGTATTTT
TRBV20-1	TRBJ2-1	TRBD2	NA	CSATGSGRFYNEQFF	TGCAGTGCTACCGGTAGCGGGAGGTTTTACAATGAGCAGTTCTTC
TRBV20-1	TRBJ1-1	NA	many	CSARLVLGPPEAFF	TGCAGTGCTAGACTCGTACTCGGGCCGCCTGAAGCTTTCTTT
TRBV5-1	TRBJ2-1	TRBD2	NA	CASSYKRERPREQFF	TGCGCCAGCAGTTATAAGCGGGAGAGGCCCCGCGAGCAGTTCTTC
TRBV29-1	TRBJ2-3	NA	many	CSVEDQGPTDTQYF	TGCAGCGTTGAAGATCAGGGACCCACAGATACGCAGTATTTT
TRBV7-8	TRBJ2-5	NA	NA	CASSLPGRGRETQYF	TGTGCCAGCAGCTTGCCAGGTCGGGGAAGAGAGACCCAGTACTTC
TRBV19	TRBJ2-2	TRBD1	NA	CASSIKGTGGFANTGELFF	TGTGCCAGTAGTATAAAAGGCACAGGGGGCTTCGCGAACACCGGGGAGCTGTTTTTT
TRBV12-3/TRBV12-4	TRBJ1-1	NA	few	CASSLHGSEAFF	TGTGCCAGCAGTTTACACGGCTCTGAAGCTTTCTTT
TRBV29-1	TRBJ1-3	TRBD1	many	CSVGGTGGTGNTIYF	TGCAGCGTTGGGGGGACAGGGGGTACTGGAAACACCATATATTTT
TRBV2	TRBJ2-3	NA	NA	CASSGLEKNTQYF	TGTGCCAGCAGTGGATTGGAGAAGAATACGCAGTATTTT
TRBV28	TRBJ2-5	NA	few	CASSPSRPEEETQYF	TGTGCCAGCAGTCCCTCGCGTCCGGAGGAAGAGACCCAGTACTTC